This TCR beta chain was observed in a study of shared clonotypes between healthy human individuals. Genomic DNA belonging to each subset was distributed in equal measure over several immunoSEQ plates. Sequencing used immunoSEQ multiplex PCR; TCRdb keeps in-frame clones, though not all of them. Of about 2.3 million clones detected, roughly 93% appear once; the ten largest clones hold roughly 0.36%. Of note for this clone: Its specificity is not known.

Germline V CDR1 and CDR2: SGHTA, FQGTGA. This CDR3 has 15 amino acids. V dropped 2 bases and J dropped 2; count of bases not matched to a gene: 3. Study-level findings and limits: Sharing across a few donors was seen in around 5% of naive CD4 clonotypes.

Those who donated were healthy HIV-negative adults, with no recent acute infections or vaccinations reported. Investigators divided CD4+ cells into CD45RA+ naive and CD45RA-negative memory subsets. The sequencing sample was made of naive CD4+ T cells from PBMCs. Subset of the sample: CD45RA+ positively selected. This rearrangement joins TRBV7-3 to TRBJ2-7; 10 positions agree with TRBD1. The sequence was obtained from a man between 18 and 29 years old in good health. Some clones in this sample may be carry-over from other donors' samples. The CDR3 DNA sequence: TGTGCCAGCAGCTTAGGGACAGGGGTCCCCTACGAGCAGTACTTC. Residues: CASSLGTGVPYEQYF.